This TCR beta chain appears in the sequencing data of a study of breast tumors, draining lymph nodes, adjacent tissues. Of note for this clonotype: Its antigen is currently unknown. This may be a read error: a much more frequent sequence differs by one nucleotide. Without the conserved terminal phenylalanine or tryptophan, this CDR3 likely stems from a read error.

Study-wide findings and caveats: Luminal-like breast cancer showed significantly greater tumor-nontumor repertoire similarity than basal-like breast cancer did.

From the multiplex PCR reads, TCRdb called clonotypes with MiXCR, one entry per CDR3 protein. Of over 130,000 distinct CDR3 sequences in the sample, around a third were seen once. Germline V gene data show CDR1 as SGHTA and CDR2 as FQGNSA. The CDR3 sequence is 13 residues long. V gave up 0 bases and J gave up 3 bases, with 5 bases separating them. Breast cancer patients provided tissue from their axillary draining lymph nodes. The sequence was obtained from a female donor with breast cancer. Some clones in this sample may be carry-over from other donors' samples. Input material: axillary lymph node tissue. V usage is TRBV7-2 and J usage is TRBJ1-1; D unresolved. The CDR3 nucleotides are TGTGCCAGCAGCTTAGCGCCCGACACTGAAGCTTTCTTG. It translates to CASSLAPDTEAFL.